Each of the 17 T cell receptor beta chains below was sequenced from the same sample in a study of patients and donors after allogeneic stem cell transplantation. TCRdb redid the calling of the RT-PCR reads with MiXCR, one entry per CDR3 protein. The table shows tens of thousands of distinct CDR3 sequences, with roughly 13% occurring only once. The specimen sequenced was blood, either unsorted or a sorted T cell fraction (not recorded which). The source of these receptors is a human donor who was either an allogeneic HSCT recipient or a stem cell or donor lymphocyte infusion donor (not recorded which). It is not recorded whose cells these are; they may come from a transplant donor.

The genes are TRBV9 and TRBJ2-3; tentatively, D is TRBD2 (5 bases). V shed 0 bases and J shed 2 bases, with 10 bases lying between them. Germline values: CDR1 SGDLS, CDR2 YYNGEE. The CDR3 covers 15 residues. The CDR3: CASSVVRLPTDTQYF. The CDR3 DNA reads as TGTGCCAGCAGCGTAGTGCGACTACCCACAGATACGCAGTATTTT.

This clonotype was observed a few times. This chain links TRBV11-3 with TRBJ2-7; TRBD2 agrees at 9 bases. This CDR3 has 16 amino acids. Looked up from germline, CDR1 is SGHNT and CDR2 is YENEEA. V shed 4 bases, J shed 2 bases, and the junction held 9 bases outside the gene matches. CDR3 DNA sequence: TGTGCCAGCAGCTCGAGAGCGGGACTAGCACCCTACGAGCAGTACTTC. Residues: CASSSRAGLAPYEQYF.

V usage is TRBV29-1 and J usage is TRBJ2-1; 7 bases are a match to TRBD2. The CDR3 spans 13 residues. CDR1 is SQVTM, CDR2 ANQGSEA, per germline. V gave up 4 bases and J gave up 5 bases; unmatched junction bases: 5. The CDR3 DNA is TGCAGCGTTGCCGGGACTACAAACAATGAGCAGTTCTTC. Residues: CSVAGTTNNEQFF.

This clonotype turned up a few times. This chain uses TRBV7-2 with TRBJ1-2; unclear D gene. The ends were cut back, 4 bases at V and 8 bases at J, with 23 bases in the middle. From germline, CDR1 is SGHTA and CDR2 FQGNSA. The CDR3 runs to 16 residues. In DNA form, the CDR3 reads TGTGCCAGCAGCTCCCCACTTACGGTTTCCGGATACGGCTACACCTTC. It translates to CASSSPLTVSGYGYTF.

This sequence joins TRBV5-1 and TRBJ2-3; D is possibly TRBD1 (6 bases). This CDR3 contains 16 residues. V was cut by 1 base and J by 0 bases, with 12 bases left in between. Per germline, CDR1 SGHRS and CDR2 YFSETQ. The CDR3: CASSLTGTESTDTQYF. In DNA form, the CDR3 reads TGCGCCAGCAGCTTGACAGGGACGGAGAGCACAGATACGCAGTATTTT.

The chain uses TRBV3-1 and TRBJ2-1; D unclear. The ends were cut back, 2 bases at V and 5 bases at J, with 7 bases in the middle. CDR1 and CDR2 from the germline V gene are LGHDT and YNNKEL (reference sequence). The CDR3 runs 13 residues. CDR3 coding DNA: TGTGCCAGCAGCCAATCCCAGAACAATGAGCAGTTCTTC. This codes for CASSQSQNNEQFF.

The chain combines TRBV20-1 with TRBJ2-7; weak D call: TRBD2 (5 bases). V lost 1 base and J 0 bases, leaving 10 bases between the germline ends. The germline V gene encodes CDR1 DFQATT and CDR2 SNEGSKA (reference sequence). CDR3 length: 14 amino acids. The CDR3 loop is CSARVAGRSYEQYF. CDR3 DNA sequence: TGCAGTGCTAGAGTGGCGGGTCGCTCCTACGAGCAGTACTTC.

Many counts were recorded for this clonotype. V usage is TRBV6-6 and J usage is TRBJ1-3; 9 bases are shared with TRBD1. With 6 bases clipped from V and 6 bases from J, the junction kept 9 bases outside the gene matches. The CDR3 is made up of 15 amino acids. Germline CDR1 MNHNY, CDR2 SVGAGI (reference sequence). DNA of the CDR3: TGTGCCAGCAGGACAGGGGGTTTTGGCGTAAACACCATATATTTT. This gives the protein CASRTGGFGVNTIYF.

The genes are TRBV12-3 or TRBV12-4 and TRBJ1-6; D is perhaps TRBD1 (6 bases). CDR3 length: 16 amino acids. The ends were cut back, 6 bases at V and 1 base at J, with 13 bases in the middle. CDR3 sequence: CASSLGTGSYNSPLHF. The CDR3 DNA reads TGTGCCAGCAGCCTAGGTACAGGGTCCTATAATTCACCCCTCCACTTT.

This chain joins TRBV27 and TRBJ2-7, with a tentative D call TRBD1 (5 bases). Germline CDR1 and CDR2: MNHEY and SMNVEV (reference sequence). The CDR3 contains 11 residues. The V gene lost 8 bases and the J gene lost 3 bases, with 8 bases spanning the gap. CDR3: CASGAGYEQYF. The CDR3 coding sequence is TGTGCCAGCGGGGCAGGCTACGAGCAGTACTTC.

CDR3 nucleotide sequence: TGCAGTCTTACTAGCGGCCTTCAAGAGACCCAGTACTTC. Amino acids: CSLTSGLQETQYF. V usage is TRBV20-1 and J usage is TRBJ2-5; 8 nucleotides agree with TRBD2. CDR1 DFQATT and CDR2 SNEGSKA come from the germline V gene (reference sequence). The CDR3 has 13 residues. J gave up 2 bases and V 8 bases, and 7 bases lay outside the gene matches.

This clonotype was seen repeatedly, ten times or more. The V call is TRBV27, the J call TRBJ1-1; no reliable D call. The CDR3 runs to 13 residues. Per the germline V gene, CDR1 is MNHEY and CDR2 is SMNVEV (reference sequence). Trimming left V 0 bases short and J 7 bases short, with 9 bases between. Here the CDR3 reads CASSLSRQNEAFF. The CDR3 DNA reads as TGTGCCAGCAGTTTATCTAGGCAGAATGAAGCTTTCTTT.

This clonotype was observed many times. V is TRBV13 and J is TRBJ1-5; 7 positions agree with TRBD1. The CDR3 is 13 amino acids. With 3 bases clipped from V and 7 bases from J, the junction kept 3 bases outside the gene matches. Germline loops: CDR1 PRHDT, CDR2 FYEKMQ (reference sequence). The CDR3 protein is CASSFGTAQPQHF. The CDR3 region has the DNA TGTGCCAGCAGCTTTGGGACAGCACAGCCCCAGCATTTT.

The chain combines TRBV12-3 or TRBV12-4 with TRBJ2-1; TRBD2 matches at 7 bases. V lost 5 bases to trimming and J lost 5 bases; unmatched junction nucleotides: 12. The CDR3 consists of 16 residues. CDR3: CASSIFWLAANNEQFF. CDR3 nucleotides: TGTGCCAGCAGTATCTTCTGGCTAGCGGCGAACAATGAGCAGTTCTTC.

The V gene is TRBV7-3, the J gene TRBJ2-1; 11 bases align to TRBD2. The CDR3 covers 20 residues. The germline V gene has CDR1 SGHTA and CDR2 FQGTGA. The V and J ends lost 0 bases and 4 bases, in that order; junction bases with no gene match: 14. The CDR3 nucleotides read TGTGCCAGCAGCTTAACATATCCCGCGTTAGCGGGAGGGCTGTACAATGAGCAGTTCTTC. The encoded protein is CASSLTYPALAGGLYNEQFF.

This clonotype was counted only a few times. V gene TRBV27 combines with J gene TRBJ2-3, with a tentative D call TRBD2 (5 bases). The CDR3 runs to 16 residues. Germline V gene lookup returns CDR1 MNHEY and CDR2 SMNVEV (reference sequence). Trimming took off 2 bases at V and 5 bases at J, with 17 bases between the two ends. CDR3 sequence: CASSLIPGLAGDTQYF. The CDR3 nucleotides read TGTGCCAGCAGTTTAATACCCGGCCTAGCTGGAGATACGCAGTATTTT.

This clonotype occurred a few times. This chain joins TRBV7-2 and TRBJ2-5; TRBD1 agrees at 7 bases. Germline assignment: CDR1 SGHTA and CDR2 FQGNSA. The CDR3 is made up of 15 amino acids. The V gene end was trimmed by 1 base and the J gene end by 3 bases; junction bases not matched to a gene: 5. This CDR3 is CASSLVDDREETQYF. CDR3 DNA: TGTGCCAGCAGCTTAGTAGATGACAGGGAAGAGACCCAGTACTTC.